This TCR beta chain was sequenced for a study of radiotherapy plus CTLA-4 blockade in lung cancer. Study details: Overall, 15% to 20% of patients showed an objective response, while 25% to 40% attained disease control. Notes on the study in general: Expansion in blood of tumor-derived TCR clones was seen after radiotherapy plus ipilimumab. Early blood T cell clone dynamics reportedly forecast response best, with interferon-beta.

The CDR3 contains 13 residues. The V end was cut by 2 bases, the J end by 6 bases, with 11 bases between. Germline lookup yields CDR1 MNHEY and CDR2 SMNVEV (reference sequence). Here immunoSEQ multiplex PCR was the method, and the copy in TCRdb shows in-frame clones only, minus some. The data hold tens of thousands of clones, with about 72% observed a single time. Turning to this clone: Its target is not known.

Chemo-refractory metastatic non-small-cell lung cancer patients underwent focal radiation alongside CTLA-4 blockade with ipilimumab. The chain joins TRBV27 to TRBJ2-7; D is unresolved. This sequence was found in a human donor with non-small cell lung cancer who had a complete response to radiotherapy plus ipilimumab. Sequenced here: peripheral blood, sampled from a patient treated with radiotherapy plus ipilimumab. CDR3 in amino acids: CASSLGGPGEQYF. As DNA, the CDR3 is TGTGCCAGCAGTTTAGGTGGACCCGGCGAGCAGTACTTC.